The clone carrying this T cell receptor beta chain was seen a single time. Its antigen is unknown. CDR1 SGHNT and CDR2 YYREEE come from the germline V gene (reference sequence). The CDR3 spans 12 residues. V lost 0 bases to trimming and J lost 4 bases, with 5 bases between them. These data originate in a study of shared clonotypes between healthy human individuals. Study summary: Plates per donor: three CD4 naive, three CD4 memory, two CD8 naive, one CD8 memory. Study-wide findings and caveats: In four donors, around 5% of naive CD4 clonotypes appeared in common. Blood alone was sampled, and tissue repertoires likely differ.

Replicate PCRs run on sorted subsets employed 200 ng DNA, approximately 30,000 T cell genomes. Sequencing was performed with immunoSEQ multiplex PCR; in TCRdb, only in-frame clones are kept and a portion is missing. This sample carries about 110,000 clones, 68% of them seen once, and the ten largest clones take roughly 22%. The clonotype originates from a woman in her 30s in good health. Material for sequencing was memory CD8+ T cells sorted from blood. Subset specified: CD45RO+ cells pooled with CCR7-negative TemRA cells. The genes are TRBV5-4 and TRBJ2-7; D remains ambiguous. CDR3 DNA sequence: TGTGCCAGCAGCTTGGAGGTATACGAGCAGTACTTC. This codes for CASSLEVYEQYF.